The entry below gives a single T cell receptor beta chain sequence along with its context. Its antigen remains unidentified. This record belongs to a study of shared clonotypes between healthy human individuals. Regarding the study as a whole: Rarefaction analysis demonstrated incomplete sorted-subset sequencing notwithstanding large depth. Roughly 5% of naive CD4 clonotypes were common to several donors. In contrast to clonotypes shared by all four donors, non-shared clonotypes had lower generation probabilities.

Germline CDR1 reads SGHRS; CDR2 reads YFSETQ. V was clipped by 3 bases and J by 4 bases, with 25 bases between them. This CDR3 comprises 19 residues. Genomic DNA belonging to each subset was distributed in equal measure over several immunoSEQ plates. Sequencing was performed with immunoSEQ multiplex PCR; in TCRdb, only in-frame clones are kept and a portion is missing. The data contain roughly 2,500,000 clones, 80% to 95% of them seen just once; the ten biggest clones take up 0.36%. The sample comprised naive CD4+ T cells from PBMCs. Sample subset: CD45RA+ positively selected. The source is a man between 18 and 29 years old in good health. Some clones in this sample may be carry-over from other donors' samples. The rearrangement links TRBV5-1 to TRBJ2-2; possibly TRBD2 for D (6 bases). This CDR3 reads CASSWGDQGSRASTGELFF. As DNA, the CDR3 is TGCGCCAGCAGCTGGGGGGACCAAGGGAGCAGGGCGAGCACCGGGGAGCTGTTTTTT. The variable domain in full, with the rest retrieved from reference TRBV5-1 and TRBJ2-2, is KAGVTQTPRYLIKTRGQQVTLSCSPISGHRSVSWYQQTPGQGLQFLFEYFSETQRNKGNFPGRFSGRQFSNSRSEMNVSTLELGDSALYLCASSWGDQGSRASTGELFFGEGSRLTVL.